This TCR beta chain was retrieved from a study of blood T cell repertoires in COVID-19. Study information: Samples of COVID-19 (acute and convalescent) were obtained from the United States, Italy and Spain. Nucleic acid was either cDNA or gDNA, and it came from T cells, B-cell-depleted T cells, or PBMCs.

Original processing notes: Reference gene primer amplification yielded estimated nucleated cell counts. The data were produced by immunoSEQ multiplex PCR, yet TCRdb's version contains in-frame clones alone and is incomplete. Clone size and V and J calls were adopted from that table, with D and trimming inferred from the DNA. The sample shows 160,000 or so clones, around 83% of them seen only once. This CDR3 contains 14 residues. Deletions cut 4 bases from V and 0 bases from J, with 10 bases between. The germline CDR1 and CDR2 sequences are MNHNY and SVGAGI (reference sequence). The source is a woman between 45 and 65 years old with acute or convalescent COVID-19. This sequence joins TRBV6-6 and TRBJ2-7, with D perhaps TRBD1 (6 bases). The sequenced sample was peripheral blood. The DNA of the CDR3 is TGTGCCAGCAGTTTACAGGGTTCCTCCTACGAGCAGTACTTC. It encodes CASSLQGSSYEQYF.